This entry lists 28 T cell receptor beta chains sequenced from one sample in a study of OX40 agonist ivuxolimab in advanced cancers. Assay: immunoSEQ multiplex PCR; the TCRdb copy retains only in-frame clones and omits some. The repertoire has 70,000 to 85,000 clones, about 85% of them found once; the top ten carry approximately 1.3%. The source was CD4+ or CD8+ T cells sorted from blood, collected in a trial of the OX40 agonist ivuxolimab. The receptors shown here come from an adult with an advanced solid tumor such as melanoma, head and neck, liver or kidney cancer.

The gene calls are TRBV10-3 and TRBJ1-5; 7 positions agree with TRBD1. The V and J ends lost 4 bases and 0 bases, in that order; junction bases with no gene match: 6. The germline V gene has CDR1 ENHRY and CDR2 SYGVKD. The CDR3 has 16 amino acids. CDR3 region: CAISAGGGNSNQPQHF. The CDR3 DNA follows: TGTGCCATCAGTGCAGGGGGGGGTAATAGCAATCAGCCCCAGCATTTT.

J is TRBJ1-4 and V is TRBV30; the match to TRBD1 covers 9 bases. J lost 5 bases, V lost 2 bases, and 18 bases had no gene match. The CDR3 sequence is 19 residues long. CDR1 GTSNPN and CDR2 SVGIG come from the germline V gene (reference sequence). The CDR3 bases are TGTGCCTGGAGTATGAGGAACAGGGGGCGGCAGGGGGAAAATGAAAAACTGTTTTTT. This codes for CAWSMRNRGRQGENEKLFF.

J is TRBJ2-5 and V is TRBV5-6; D perhaps matches TRBD1 (5 bases). V lost 2 bases and J 4 bases, leaving 12 bases between the germline ends. The length of the CDR3 is 14 residues. Germline-derived CDR1 and CDR2 are SGHDT and YYEEEE. This CDR3 reads CASSFPGIGETQYF. The DNA for the CDR3 is TGTGCCAGCAGCTTTCCAGGGATAGGAGAGACCCAGTACTTC.

The rearrangement links TRBV5-4 to TRBJ2-7, with D unclear. Germline V gene data show CDR1 as SGHNT and CDR2 as YYREEE (reference sequence). The CDR3 is made up of 14 amino acids. V lost 3 bases, J lost 0 bases, and 10 bases lay in between. This chain's CDR3 is CASSSLTSSYEQYF. DNA for the CDR3: TGTGCCAGCAGCTCGCTAACCAGCTCCTACGAGCAGTACTTC.

The V and J genes are TRBV9 and TRBJ1-6; D unresolved. Trimming removed 3 bases from V and 5 bases from J, with 6 bases in between. CDR3 size: 13 residues. CDR1 is SGDLS, CDR2 YYNGEE, per germline. The CDR3 protein is CASSDHDNSPLHF. As DNA, the CDR3 is TGTGCCAGCAGCGACCACGATAATTCACCCCTCCACTTT.

The chain joins TRBV27 to TRBJ2-4; 14 nucleotides match TRBD2. Per germline, CDR1 MNHEY and CDR2 SMNVEV (reference sequence). Germline trimming cut 5 bases from V and 2 bases from J; bases unmatched to any gene: 2. This CDR3 has 16 amino acids. The CDR3, as DNA: TGTGCCAGCAGTAGGACTAGCGGGAGGACCAAAAACATTCAGTACTTC. Its translation is CASSRTSGRTKNIQYF.

A few counts support this clone. V gene TRBV7-3 combines with J gene TRBJ2-3; a possible D gene is TRBD1 (6 bases). The CDR3 sequence is 17 residues long. The V end lost 0 bases, the J end lost 1 base, and 14 bases lay between the germline ends. Germline V gives CDR1 SGHTA, CDR2 FQGTGA. CDR3 nucleotide sequence: TGTGCCAGCAGCTTAACGCTCGCAGGGGCAGGCACAGATACGCAGTATTTT. Its translation is CASSLTLAGAGTDTQYF.

V is TRBV19 and J is TRBJ2-5; D remains ambiguous. The end of the DNA aligns better with TRBJ2-7, so the J call may be wrong. The CDR3 spans 16 residues. Germline CDR1 is LNHDA and CDR2 is SQIVND (reference sequence). The CDR3 DNA sequence: TGTGCCAGTAGCCGTCGTGGTGGGCTCAGCTCCTACGAGCAGTACTTC. Protein product: CASSRRGGLSSYEQYF.

CDR3 sequence: CASSPPGTSDTQYF. The CDR3 DNA reads TGTGCCAGCTCACCACCGGGGACCTCAGATACGCAGTATTTT. V usage is TRBV18 and J usage is TRBJ2-3; possibly TRBD1 or TRBD2 for D (5 bases each). The CDR3 sequence is 14 residues long. Trimming took 0 bases from V and 4 from J, leaving 8 bases between them. Germline CDR1 and CDR2: KGHSH and LQKENI.

This clone occurred a few times. The V and J genes are TRBV14 and TRBJ1-2; D remains unclear. The germline gives CDR1 SGHDN, CDR2 FVKESK. The CDR3 runs to 14 residues. V lost 3 bases, J lost 7 bases, and 15 bases lay in between. CDR3 DNA sequence: TGTGCCAGCAGCCAGCCGCCTTGGTCAATTGGCTACACCTTC. Translation gives CASSQPPWSIGYTF. Together with reference TRBV14 and TRBJ1-2, the CDR3 gives the full variable domain: EAGVTQFPSHSVIEKGQTVTLRCDPISGHDNLYWYRRVMGKEIKFLLHFVKESKQDESGMPNNRFLAERTGGTYSTLKVQPAELEDSGVYFCASSQPPWSIGYTFGSGTRLTVV.

This chain links TRBV25-1 with TRBJ1-1; D is unresolved. V lost 6 bases to trimming and J lost 4 bases, with 6 bases between them. The CDR3 is 11 amino acids. Germline V gene sequence: CDR1 MGHDK, CDR2 SYGVNS. The CDR3: CASRGVTEAFF. In DNA, the CDR3 is TGTGCCAGCAGGGGCGTCACTGAAGCTTTCTTT.

This clone was recorded once. V and J are TRBV2 and TRBJ1-1; a weak D match, TRBD1 (5 bases). Germline assignment: CDR1 SNHLY and CDR2 FYNNEI. The ends were cut back, 7 bases at V and 8 bases at J, with 20 bases in the middle. The CDR3 totals 14 residues. The CDR3 DNA is TGTGCCAGCACCCGACGGCAAGTAGGGACCGAAGCTTTCTTT. Translated, it gives CASTRRQVGTEAFF.

The chain links TRBV19 to TRBJ2-3; TRBD2 matches 12 bases. The V segment lost 8 bases and the J segment 2 bases; nucleotides outside the gene matches: 5. The germline gives CDR1 LNHDA, CDR2 SQIVND (reference sequence). This CDR3 region has 15 residues. The CDR3 DNA reads as TGTGCCAGTCGGACTAGCGGGGCGGCCACAGATACGCAGTATTTT. Translation: CASRTSGAATDTQYF.

Regarding this clone: Other DNA sequences of this sample code for an identical CDR3. This chain connects TRBV5-4 to TRBJ2-7; D not certain. Looked up from germline, CDR1 is SGHNT and CDR2 is YYREEE (reference sequence). The CDR3 contains 14 residues. With 1 base removed from V and 1 base from J, the gap between germline ends came to 9 bases. The CDR3 loop is CASSLSTVSYEQYF. DNA for the CDR3: TGTGCCAGCAGCTTGTCCACGGTATCCTACGAGCAGTACTTC.

The chain is built from TRBV30 and TRBJ2-1; 7 bases fit TRBD2. The CDR3 consists of 14 residues. Germline lookup yields CDR1 GTSNPN and CDR2 SVGIG (reference sequence). V shed 4 bases and J 2 bases; nucleotides not matched to a gene: 5. CDR3 sequence reads: CAWTSGQTYNEQFF. The CDR3 DNA follows: TGTGCCTGGACTAGCGGACAAACCTACAATGAGCAGTTCTTC.

This chain links TRBV19 with TRBJ2-3; D is unclear. The CDR3 is 14 amino acids. Germline loops: CDR1 LNHDA, CDR2 SQIVND (reference sequence). Trimming left V 4 bases short and J 1 base short, with 9 bases between. The CDR3 sequence: CASSTDVGTDTQYF. DNA of the CDR3: TGTGCCAGTAGTACGGACGTCGGCACAGATACGCAGTATTTT.

The table lists this clone with a few counts. The gene calls are TRBV5-1 and TRBJ1-1; TRBD1 is a possible D gene (6 bases). The CDR3 sequence is 14 residues long. Germline V gene lookup returns CDR1 SGHRS and CDR2 YFSETQ. V dropped 3 bases and J dropped 0 bases, with 9 bases sitting between them. Written as DNA, the CDR3 is TGCGCCAGCAGCTCGGACAGTTTGAACACTGAAGCTTTCTTT. Translation: CASSSDSLNTEAFF. Full variable domain (remainder filled in from reference TRBV5-1 and TRBJ1-1): KAGVTQTPRYLIKTRGQQVTLSCSPISGHRSVSWYQQTPGQGLQFLFEYFSETQRNKGNFPGRFSGRQFSNSRSEMNVSTLELGDSALYLCASSSDSLNTEAFFGQGTRLTVV.

The V call is TRBV5-1, the J call TRBJ2-5; 8 nucleotides line up with TRBD2. The J call is doubtful: the DNA matches TRBJ2-7 better. The CDR3 runs to 14 residues. The V gene's germline CDR1 is SGHRS and CDR2 YFSETQ. CDR3 sequence reads: CASSPGGTKGEQYF. CDR3 DNA sequence: TGCGCCAGCAGCCCGGGGGGGACGAAGGGCGAGCAGTACTTC.

The chain is built from TRBV18 and TRBJ2-1; unclear D gene. Trimming stripped 3 bases from V and 4 bases from J, with 7 bases between. Germline V CDR1 and CDR2: KGHSH, LQKENI. This CDR3 region has 13 residues. The CDR3 sequence: CASSPGVYNEQFF. Written as DNA, the CDR3 is TGTGCCAGCTCACCTGGGGTTTACAATGAGCAGTTCTTC.

Here the CDR3 reads CASRKDREAFF. The CDR3 bases are TGTGCCAGTAGGAAGGACCGTGAAGCTTTCTTT. The chain couples TRBV19 to TRBJ1-1; D uncertain. Germline V gene sequence: CDR1 LNHDA, CDR2 SQIVND (reference sequence). The germline V and J ends were trimmed by 6 bases and 7 bases, with 9 bases remaining between them. CDR3 size: 11 residues.

The chain employs TRBV5-1 and TRBJ1-3; D gene uncertain. Trimming took off 3 bases at V and 0 bases at J, with 4 bases between the two ends. Germline V gene data show CDR1 as SGHRS and CDR2 as YFSETQ. This CDR3 has 13 residues. In DNA, the CDR3 is TGCGCCAGCAGCTCGGGCTCTGGAAACACCATATATTTT. Its translation is CASSSGSGNTIYF.

The V gene is TRBV6-1, the J gene TRBJ2-1; TRBD2 matches 8 bases. Germline V CDR1 and CDR2: MNHNS, SASEGT. This CDR3 is built from 14 residues. Losses at the gene ends were 6 bases for V and 1 base for J; bases not matched to a gene: 2. CDR3 sequence reads: CASRSGGSYNEQFF. CDR3 nucleotide sequence: TGTGCCAGCAGGAGCGGGGGTTCCTACAATGAGCAGTTCTTC.

This rearrangement joins TRBV5-4 to TRBJ1-6; a weak D match, TRBD1 (5 bases). Between the trimmed V and J ends, which lost 2 bases and 9 bases, there was a span of 15 bases. The CDR3 covers 15 residues. Germline V gene lookup returns CDR1 SGHNT and CDR2 YYREEE (reference sequence). CDR3 sequence (DNA): TGTGCCAGCAGCTTCAAGGGACGAGCGGCTTCACCCCTCCACTTT. Its translation: CASSFKGRAASPLHF.

This sequence joins TRBV7-2 and TRBJ2-3, with a possible D match to TRBD2 (6 bases). V was trimmed by 5 bases and J by 2 bases, leaving 17 bases between them. The CDR3 length is 16 residues. Germline values: CDR1 SGHTA, CDR2 FQGNSA. DNA for the CDR3: TGTGCCAGCAGCCGAAAAATAGGAGGGCCCACAGATACGCAGTATTTT. Translating gives CASSRKIGGPTDTQYF.

This chain links TRBV18 with TRBJ2-6; D is uncertain. The V end lost 2 bases, the J end lost 1 base, and 6 bases lay between the germline ends. Per the germline V gene, CDR1 is KGHSH and CDR2 is LQKENI. The CDR3 sequence is 15 residues long. The DNA for the CDR3 is TGTGCCAGCTCACCAATGCAGTCTGGGGCCAACGTCCTGACTTTC. It specifies CASSPMQSGANVLTF. The variable domain in full, with the rest retrieved from reference TRBV18 and TRBJ2-6, is NAGVMQNPRHLVRRRGQEARLRCSPMKGHSHVYWYRQLPEEGLKFMVYLQKENIIDESGMPKERFSAEFPKEGPSILRIQQVVRGDSAAYFCASSPMQSGANVLTFGAGSRLTVL.

The V gene is TRBV2, the J gene TRBJ2-5; 10 nucleotides line up with TRBD2. CDR3 length equals 12 residues. CDR1 is SNHLY, CDR2 FYNNEI, per germline. Trimming cost V 8 bases and J 5 bases; bases outside gene matches: 2. The CDR3 reads CASLLAGETQYF. The CDR3 region has the DNA TGTGCCAGCCTACTAGCGGGGGAGACCCAGTACTTC.

This chain joins TRBV11-1 and TRBJ2-7, with 7 bases identical to TRBD2. Germline V gene data show CDR1 as SGHAT and CDR2 as FQDESV (reference sequence). Trimming cost V 5 bases and J 7 bases; bases outside gene matches: 5. The length of the CDR3 is 12 residues. CDR3 amino acids: CASSQEAGEQYF. CDR3 nucleotides: TGTGCCAGCAGCCAAGAAGCGGGGGAGCAGTACTTC.

This chain links TRBV5-4 with TRBJ2-3; TRBD2 aligns across 16 bases. The CDR3 consists of 16 residues. The germline V gene encodes CDR1 SGHNT and CDR2 YYREEE (reference sequence). Germline trimming cut 4 bases from V and 8 bases from J; bases unmatched to any gene: 7. The CDR3 nucleotides read TGTGCCAGCAGCCCGGGACTAGCGGGAGGGGAGGGTACGCAGTATTTT. Its protein product is CASSPGLAGGEGTQYF.